This T cell receptor beta chain was obtained from a study of human T cells and chemical hapten exposure. Study-wide context: Patients had diphenylcyclopropenone applied to the scalp weekly throughout the roughly 25-week study.

TCRdb itself ran the RACE reads through MiXCR, one entry per CDR3 protein. This sample has 71,000 or so distinct CDR3 sequences, with over 7.5% found just once. Findings and limits, study-wide: Expanded TCRs clustered into significantly more large CDR3 similarity groups than controls, the analysis revealed. Alopecia affected the donors, so their immune response may differ from healthy people's.

V lost 6 bases to trimming and J lost 8 bases, with 4 bases between them. CDR1 MNHNS and CDR2 SASEGT come from the germline V gene. This CDR3 comprises 10 residues. As for time point: patch test 1, 2 weeks after DPC sensitization. The treatment was: therapeutic diphenylcyclopropenone sensitization with weekly scalp DPC. Total RNA extraction was carried out from unfractionated whole blood. This clonotype occurred a few times. The target antigen is unknown. This receptor was taken from a middle-aged woman with alopecia areata. Some clones in this sample may be carry-over from other donors' samples. This specimen consisted of whole blood, obtained in connection with sensitization to the hapten diphenylcyclopropenone (DPC). The chain couples TRBV6-1 to TRBJ1-4; no reliable D call. The CDR3 nucleotides read TGTGCCAGCAGGGGGGAAAAACTGTTTTTT. Amino acids: CASRGEKLFF.